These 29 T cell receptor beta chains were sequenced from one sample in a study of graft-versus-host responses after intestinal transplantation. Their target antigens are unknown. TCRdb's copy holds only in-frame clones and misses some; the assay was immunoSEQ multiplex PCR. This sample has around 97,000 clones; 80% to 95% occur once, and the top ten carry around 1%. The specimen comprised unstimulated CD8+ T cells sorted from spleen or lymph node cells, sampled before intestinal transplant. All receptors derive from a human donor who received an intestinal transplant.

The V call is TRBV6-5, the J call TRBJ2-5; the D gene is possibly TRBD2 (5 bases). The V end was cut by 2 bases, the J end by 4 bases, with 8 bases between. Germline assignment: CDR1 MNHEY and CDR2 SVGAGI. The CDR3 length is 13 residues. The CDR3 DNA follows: TGTGCCAGCAGTTACGGGGAGTCAGAGACCCAGTACTTC. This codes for CASSYGESETQYF.

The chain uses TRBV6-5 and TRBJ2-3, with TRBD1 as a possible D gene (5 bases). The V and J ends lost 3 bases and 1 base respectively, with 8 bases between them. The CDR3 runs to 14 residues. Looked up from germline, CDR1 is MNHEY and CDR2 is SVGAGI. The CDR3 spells CASSYLTGTDTQYF. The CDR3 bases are TGTGCCAGCAGTTATTTGACAGGCACAGATACGCAGTATTTT.

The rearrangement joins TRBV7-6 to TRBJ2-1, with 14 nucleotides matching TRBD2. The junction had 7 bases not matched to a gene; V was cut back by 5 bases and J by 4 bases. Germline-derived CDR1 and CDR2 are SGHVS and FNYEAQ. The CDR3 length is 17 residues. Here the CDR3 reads CASSEGTSGGAYNEQFF. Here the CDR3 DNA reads TGTGCCAGCAGCGAAGGGACTAGCGGGGGAGCGTACAATGAGCAGTTCTTC.

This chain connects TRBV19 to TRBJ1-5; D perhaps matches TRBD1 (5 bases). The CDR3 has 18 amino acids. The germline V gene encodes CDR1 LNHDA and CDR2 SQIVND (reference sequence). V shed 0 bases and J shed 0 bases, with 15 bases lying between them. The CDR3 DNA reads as TGTGCCAGTAGTATAGATGGGGCGCTTGTATATAGCAATCAGCCCCAGCATTTT. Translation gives CASSIDGALVYSNQPQHF.

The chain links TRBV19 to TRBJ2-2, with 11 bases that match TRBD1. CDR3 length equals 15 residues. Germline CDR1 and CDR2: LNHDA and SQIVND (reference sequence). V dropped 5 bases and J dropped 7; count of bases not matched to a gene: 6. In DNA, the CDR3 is TGTGCCAGTAGTCCTGGACAGGGGGCGAACGGGGAGCTGTTTTTT. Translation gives CASSPGQGANGELFF.

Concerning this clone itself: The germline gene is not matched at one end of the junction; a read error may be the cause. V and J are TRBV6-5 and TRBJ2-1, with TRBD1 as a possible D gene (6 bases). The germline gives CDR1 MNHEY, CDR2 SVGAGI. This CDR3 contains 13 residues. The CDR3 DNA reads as TGTGCCAGCAGTTACGCACAGGGCAATGGGCAGTTCTTC. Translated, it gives CASSYAQGNGQFF.

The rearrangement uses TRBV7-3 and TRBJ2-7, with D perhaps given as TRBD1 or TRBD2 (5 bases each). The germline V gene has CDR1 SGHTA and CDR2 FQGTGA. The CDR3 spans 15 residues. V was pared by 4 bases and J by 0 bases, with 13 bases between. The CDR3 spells CASSSSGGGSYEQYF. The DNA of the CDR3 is TGTGCCAGCAGCTCGAGTGGGGGTGGCTCCTACGAGCAGTACTTC.

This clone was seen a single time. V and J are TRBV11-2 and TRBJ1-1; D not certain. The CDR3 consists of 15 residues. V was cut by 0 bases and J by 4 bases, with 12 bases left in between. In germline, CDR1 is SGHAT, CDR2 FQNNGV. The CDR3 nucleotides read TGTGCCAGCAGCTTAGACTCTGGGGTTGCCACTGAAGCTTTCTTT. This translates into CASSLDSGVATEAFF.

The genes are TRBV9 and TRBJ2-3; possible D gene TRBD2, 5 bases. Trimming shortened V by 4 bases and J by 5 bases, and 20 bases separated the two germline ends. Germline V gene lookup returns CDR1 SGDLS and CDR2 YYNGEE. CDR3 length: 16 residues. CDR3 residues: CASSPVGTRWKDTQYF. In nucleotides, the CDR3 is TGTGCCAGCAGCCCCGTGGGCACTAGATGGAAAGATACGCAGTATTTT.

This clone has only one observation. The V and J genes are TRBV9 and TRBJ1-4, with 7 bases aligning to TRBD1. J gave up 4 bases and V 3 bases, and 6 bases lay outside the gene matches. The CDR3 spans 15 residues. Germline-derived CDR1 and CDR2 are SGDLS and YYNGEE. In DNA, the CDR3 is TGTGCCAGCAGCGCCTGGGACAGCAGTAATGAAAAACTGTTTTTT. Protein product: CASSAWDSSNEKLFF.

CDR3 bases: TGTGCCAGCAGACCGAACACCGGGGAGCTGTTTTTT. This sequence encodes CASRPNTGELFF. This rearrangement joins TRBV27 to TRBJ2-2; the D is unclear. Germline V CDR1 and CDR2: MNHEY, SMNVEV (reference sequence). The germline V and J ends were trimmed by 6 bases and 0 bases, with 2 bases remaining between them. This CDR3 region has 12 residues.

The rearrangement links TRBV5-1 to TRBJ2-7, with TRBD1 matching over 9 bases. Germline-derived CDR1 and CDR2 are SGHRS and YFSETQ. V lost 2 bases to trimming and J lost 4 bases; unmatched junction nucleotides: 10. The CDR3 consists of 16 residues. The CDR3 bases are TGCGCCAGCAGCTTATCCCCGCCGGGACAGGGTTACGAGCAGTACTTC. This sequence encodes CASSLSPPGQGYEQYF.

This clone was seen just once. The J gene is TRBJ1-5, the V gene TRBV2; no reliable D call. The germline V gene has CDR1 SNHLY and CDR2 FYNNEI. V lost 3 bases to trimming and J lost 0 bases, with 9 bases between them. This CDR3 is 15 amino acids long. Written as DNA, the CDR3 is TGTGCCAGCAGTGATTCCCTCTATAGCAATCAGCCCCAGCATTTT. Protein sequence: CASSDSLYSNQPQHF.

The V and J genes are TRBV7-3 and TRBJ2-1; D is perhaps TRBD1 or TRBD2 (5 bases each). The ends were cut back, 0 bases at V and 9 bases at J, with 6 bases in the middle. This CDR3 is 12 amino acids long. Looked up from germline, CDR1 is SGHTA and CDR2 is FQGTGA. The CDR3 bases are TGTGCCAGCAGCTTAACGGGGGTTGAGCAGTTCTTC. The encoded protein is CASSLTGVEQFF.

DNA of the CDR3: TGTGCCAGCAGAAATTTACTATACAATGAGCAGTTCTTC. As protein: CASRNLLYNEQFF. The chain employs TRBV27 and TRBJ2-1; no clear D gene. Per the germline V gene, CDR1 is MNHEY and CDR2 is SMNVEV (reference sequence). Trimming pared 6 bases from V and 4 bases from J, leaving 10 bases between. The length of the CDR3 is 13 residues.

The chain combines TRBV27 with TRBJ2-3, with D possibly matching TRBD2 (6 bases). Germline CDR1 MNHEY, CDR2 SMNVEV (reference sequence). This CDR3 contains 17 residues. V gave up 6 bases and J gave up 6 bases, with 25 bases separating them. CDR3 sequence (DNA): TGTGCCAGCAGGGGCCCCGGAGGGTTCGGGCTTCGCGATACGCAGTATTTT. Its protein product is CASRGPGGFGLRDTQYF.

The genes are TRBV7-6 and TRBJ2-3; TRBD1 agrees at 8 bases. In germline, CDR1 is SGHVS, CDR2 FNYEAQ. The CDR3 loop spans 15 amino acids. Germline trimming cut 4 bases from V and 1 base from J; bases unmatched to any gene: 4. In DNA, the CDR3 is TGTGCCAGCAGCTCTAACAGGGGGGGCACAGATACGCAGTATTTT. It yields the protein CASSSNRGGTDTQYF.

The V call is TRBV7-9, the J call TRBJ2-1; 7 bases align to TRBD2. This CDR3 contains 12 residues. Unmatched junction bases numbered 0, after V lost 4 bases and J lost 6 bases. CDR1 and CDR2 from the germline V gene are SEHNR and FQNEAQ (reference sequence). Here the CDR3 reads CASSWGGNEQFF. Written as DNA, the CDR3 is TGTGCCAGCAGCTGGGGGGGCAATGAGCAGTTCTTC.

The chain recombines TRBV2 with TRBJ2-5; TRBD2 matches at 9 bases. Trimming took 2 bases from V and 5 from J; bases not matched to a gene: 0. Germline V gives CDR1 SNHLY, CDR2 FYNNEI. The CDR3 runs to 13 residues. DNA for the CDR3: TGTGCCAGCAGTGAAACTAGCGGGGAGACCCAGTACTTC. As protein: CASSETSGETQYF.

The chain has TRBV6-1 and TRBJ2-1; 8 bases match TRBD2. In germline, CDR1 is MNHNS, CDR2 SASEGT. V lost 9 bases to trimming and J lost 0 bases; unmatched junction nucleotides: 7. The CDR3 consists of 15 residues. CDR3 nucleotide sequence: TGTGCCAGTTTTTTTAGCGGGGTCTCCTACAATGAGCAGTTCTTC. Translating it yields CASFFSGVSYNEQFF.

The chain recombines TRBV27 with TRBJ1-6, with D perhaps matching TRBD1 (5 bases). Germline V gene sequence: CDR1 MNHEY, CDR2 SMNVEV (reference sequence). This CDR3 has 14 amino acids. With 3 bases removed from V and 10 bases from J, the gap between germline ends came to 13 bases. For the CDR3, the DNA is TGTGCCAGCAGTTTGGGGCAGGGTCACTCACCCCTCCACTTT. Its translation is CASSLGQGHSPLHF.

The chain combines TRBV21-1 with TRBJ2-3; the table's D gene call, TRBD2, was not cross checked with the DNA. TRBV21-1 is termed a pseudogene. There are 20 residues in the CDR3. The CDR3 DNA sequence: TGTGCCAGCAGCAAAGAAGTGGGACTAGCGGGGGGGCAAGGCACAGATACGCAGTATTTT. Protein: CASSKEVGLAGGQGTDTQYF.

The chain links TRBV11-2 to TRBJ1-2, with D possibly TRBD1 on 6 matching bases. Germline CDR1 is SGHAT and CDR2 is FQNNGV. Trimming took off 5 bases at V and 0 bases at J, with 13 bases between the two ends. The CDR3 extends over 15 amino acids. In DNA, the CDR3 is TGTGCCAGCAGCCCGTGGACAGCTGCTAACTATGGCTACACCTTC. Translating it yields CASSPWTAANYGYTF.

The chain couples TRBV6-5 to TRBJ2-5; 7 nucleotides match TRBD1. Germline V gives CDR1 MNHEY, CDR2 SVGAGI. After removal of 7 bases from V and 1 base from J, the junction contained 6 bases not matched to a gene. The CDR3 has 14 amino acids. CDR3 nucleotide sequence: TGTGCCAGCAACCCGACAGGGCGCCAAGAGACCCAGTACTTC. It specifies CASNPTGRQETQYF.

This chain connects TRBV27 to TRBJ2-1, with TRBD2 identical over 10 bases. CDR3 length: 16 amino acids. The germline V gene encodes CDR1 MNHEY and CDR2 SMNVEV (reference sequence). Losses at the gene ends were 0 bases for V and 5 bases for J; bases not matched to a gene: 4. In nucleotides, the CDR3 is TGTGCCAGCAGTTTATCAGGGCTAGCGGGGGACAATGAGCAGTTCTTC. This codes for CASSLSGLAGDNEQFF.

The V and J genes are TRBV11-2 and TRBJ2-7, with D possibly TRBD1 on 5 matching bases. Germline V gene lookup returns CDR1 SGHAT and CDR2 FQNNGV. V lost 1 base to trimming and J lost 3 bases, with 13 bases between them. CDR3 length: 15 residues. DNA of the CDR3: TGTGCCAGCAGCTTAGCTTCAGGGAACAACTACGAGCAGTACTTC. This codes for CASSLASGNNYEQYF.

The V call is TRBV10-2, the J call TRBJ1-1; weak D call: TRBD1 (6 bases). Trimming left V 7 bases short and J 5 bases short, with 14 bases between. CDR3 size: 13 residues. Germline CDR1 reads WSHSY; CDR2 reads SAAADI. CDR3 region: CASIDGGQTEAFF. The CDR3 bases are TGCGCCAGCATCGACGGGGGGCAGACTGAAGCTTTCTTT.

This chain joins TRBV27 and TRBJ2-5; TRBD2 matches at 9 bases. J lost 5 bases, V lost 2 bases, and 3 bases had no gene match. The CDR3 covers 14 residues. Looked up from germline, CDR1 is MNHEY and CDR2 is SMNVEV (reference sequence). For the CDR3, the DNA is TGTGCCAGCAGTTTAACAACTAGCGGGGAGACCCAGTACTTC. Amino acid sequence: CASSLTTSGETQYF.

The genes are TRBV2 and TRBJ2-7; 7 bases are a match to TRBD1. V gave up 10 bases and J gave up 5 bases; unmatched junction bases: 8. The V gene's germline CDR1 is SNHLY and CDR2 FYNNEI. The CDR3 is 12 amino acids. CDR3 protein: CAIQGKINEQYF. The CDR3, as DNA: TGTGCCATACAGGGGAAAATCAACGAGCAGTACTTC.